The 15 T cell receptor beta chains listed next were all sequenced from one sample in a study of CXCR3-negative and CXCR3-positive naive CD8 T cells. Study-wide points: In CXCR3-positive naive cells, the TRB CDR3s were more hydrophobic than in CXCR3-negative naive cells.

Each TRB cDNA library was prepared by 5' RACE (with UMI labels). From the 5' RACE reads, TCRdb lists one entry per CDR3 protein and no DNA. Recorded here are around 120,000 distinct CDR3 sequences; the top ten clones represent 0.5% to 0.6%. Their antigens remain unidentified. Input material: naive CXCR3+ CD8+ T cells from blood. The subset is: CD45RO-CCR7+CD27+CD95- naive CD8+ T cells expressing CXCR3 (TNR3+). The receptors here all came from a human donor in good health. Some clones in this sample may be carry-over from other donors' samples.

The chain combines TRBV14 with TRBJ2-1; TCRdb's assignment of TRBD1 cannot be checked, as there is no DNA. This CDR3 is 16 amino acids long. Germline loops: CDR1 SGHDN, CDR2 FVKESK. The CDR3 sequence is CASSRGTSESYNEQFF.

This sequence joins TRBV7-9 and TRBJ2-1; absent DNA, TCRdb's TRBD1 call cannot be checked. The CDR3 is 15 residues long. Per germline, CDR1 SEHNR and CDR2 FQNEAQ (reference sequence). CDR3 amino acids: CASSPPGGRDNEQFF.

V and J are TRBV12-3 or TRBV12-4 and TRBJ2-7; TCRdb proposes TRBD1, but this gene call is untestable without DNA. This CDR3 region has 14 residues. CDR3 region: CASSSGTGAYEQYF.

The chain has TRBV4-3 and TRBJ2-7; the TCRdb call, TRBD1, lacks DNA for checking. This CDR3 comprises 16 residues. Germline values: CDR1 LGHNA, CDR2 YSLEER. The CDR3 protein is CASSQDRAGGRYEQYF.

V and J are TRBV5-1 and TRBJ1-6; TCRdb indicates TRBD1, and absent DNA this call remains unverified. The CDR3 is 14 residues long. Germline CDR1 is SGHRS and CDR2 is YFSETQ. The CDR3 reads CASKPGQGLTPLHF.

The chain recombines TRBV4-3 with TRBJ2-2; TCRdb's D call, TRBD1, is unchecked because there is no DNA. CDR3 length: 15 amino acids. Germline V gives CDR1 LGHNA, CDR2 YSLEER. The CDR3 reads CASSQRDTNTGELFF.

The chain recombines TRBV15 with TRBJ1-1; without DNA, the TCRdb call of TRBD1 cannot be checked. Looked up from germline, CDR1 is LNHNV and CDR2 is YYDKDF (reference sequence). The length of the CDR3 is 18 residues. The CDR3 reads CATSRDLARGFMNTEAFF. Together with reference TRBV15 and TRBJ1-1, the CDR3 gives the full variable domain: DAMVIQNPRYQVTQFGKPVTLSCSQTLNHNVMYWYQQKSSQAPKLLFHYYDKDFNNEADTPDNFQSRRPNTSFCFLDIRSPGLGDTAMYLCATSRDLARGFMNTEAFFGQGTRLTVV.

The J gene is TRBJ1-1, the V gene TRBV5-4; TCRdb reports TRBD1, a call that lacks DNA to check it against. The CDR3 has 15 residues. Germline-derived CDR1 and CDR2 are SGHNT and YYREEE (reference sequence). The CDR3 protein is CASSLGDQVGTEAFF.

This sequence joins TRBV19 and TRBJ2-7. This CDR3 has 14 residues. Germline CDR1 and CDR2: LNHDA and SQIVND (reference sequence). CDR3 in amino acids: CASSNIGLSYEQYF.

J is TRBJ2-5 and V is TRBV4-3; as DNA is missing, the TRBD2 call by TCRdb cannot be tested. Germline V gene data show CDR1 as LGHNA and CDR2 as YSLEER. The CDR3 contains 17 residues. The CDR3 region is CASSQDLRGQTQETQYF.

The CDR3 sequence: CASSFFGGNTEAFF. The J gene is TRBJ1-1, the V gene TRBV28; the TCRdb call, TRBD1, lacks DNA for checking. The CDR3 is made up of 14 amino acids. CDR1 is MDHEN, CDR2 SYDVKM, per germline.

The genes are TRBV20-1 and TRBJ2-7. CDR1 and CDR2 from the germline V gene are DFQATT and SNEGSKA (reference sequence). This CDR3 is 13 amino acids long. CDR3 sequence reads: CSARDTSSYEQYF.

The V gene is TRBV5-1, the J gene TRBJ2-3; TCRdb's D gene call, TRBD2, goes unchecked for lack of DNA. The germline V gene encodes CDR1 SGHRS and CDR2 YFSETQ. CDR3 length equals 17 residues. This CDR3 reads CASSLEYGLAGPDTQYF.

The chain has TRBV27 and TRBJ2-5; absent DNA, TCRdb's TRBD1 call cannot be checked. CDR1 and CDR2 (germline): MNHEY, SMNVEV (reference sequence). This CDR3 comprises 14 residues. The CDR3 loop is CASSMNRDQETQYF.

CDR3: CASSPRAGLSYEQYF. The gene calls are TRBV27 and TRBJ2-7; TCRdb reports TRBD1, a call that lacks DNA to check it against. Germline loops: CDR1 MNHEY, CDR2 SMNVEV (reference sequence). The length of the CDR3 is 15 residues.